This T cell receptor (beta chain) was sequenced for a study of cytomegalovirus exposure and HLA in healthy donors. Overall study findings and caveats: Most TCR beta V segments were productive about 87% or about 30% of the time in an earlier analysis. Exclusion applied to some V segments, including TRBV6-2 and TRBV6-3, as they were indistinguishable.

CDR1 SNHLY and CDR2 FYNNEI come from the germline V gene. The CDR3 contains 14 residues. Comments on this clone: As yet, its antigen is unknown. The junction differs from germline at one of its ends, possibly a read error.

The PCR had 60 Vbeta and 13 Jbeta primers. Sequencing used immunoSEQ multiplex PCR; TCRdb keeps in-frame clones, though not all of them. The sample has roughly 130,000 clones; 73% are singletons. The sample was PBMCs. This rearrangement joins TRBV2 to TRBJ2-7; TRBD1 is a possible D gene (7 bases). This TCR came from a woman aged 40 to 49 in good health and CMV-seropositive. This CDR3 reads CASSEGGLGGEQYF. CDR3 bases: TGTGCCAGCAGCGAAGGGGGCTTGGGGGGCGAGCAGTACTTC.